One sample yielded the 26 T cell receptor beta chains listed below, sequenced in a study of beta chain features in type 1 diabetes. What was sequenced were expressed TCRB transcripts, since all of the isolated RNA had been reverse transcribed. Here immunoSEQ multiplex PCR was the method, and the copy in TCRdb shows in-frame clones only, minus some. The table shows hundreds of thousands of clones, with around 14% occurring only once. Sequenced material: naive CD4+ T cells from blood. These receptors originate from a woman aged 40 to 49 in good health.

The chain uses TRBV5-1 and TRBJ1-1; 8 bases align to TRBD1. Germline CDR1 SGHRS, CDR2 YFSETQ. This CDR3 comprises 14 residues. With 4 bases clipped from V and 0 bases from J, the junction kept 2 bases outside the gene matches. CDR3 nucleotide sequence: TGCGCCAGCAGCGCGGGACAGGTGAACACTGAAGCTTTCTTT. Residues: CASSAGQVNTEAFF.

The sample holds a few counts of this clone. V and J are TRBV18 and TRBJ1-1; no reliable D call. The CDR3 sequence is 12 residues long. Deletions cut 0 bases from V and 5 bases from J, with 4 bases between. Germline V gene lookup returns CDR1 KGHSH and CDR2 LQKENI. The CDR3 sequence: CASSPPATEAFF. CDR3 nucleotide sequence: TGTGCCAGCTCACCACCCGCGACTGAAGCTTTCTTT.

The chain employs TRBV18 and TRBJ2-6; D call uncertain. The CDR3 runs to 14 residues. The V gene lost 0 bases and the J gene lost 2 bases, with 2 bases spanning the gap. Germline values: CDR1 KGHSH, CDR2 LQKENI. CDR3 in DNA: TGTGCCAGCTCACCACCCGCTGGGGCCAACGTCCTGACTTTC. This gives the protein CASSPPAGANVLTF.

There are many counts of this clone. The V and J genes are TRBV7-9 and TRBJ1-4; TRBD1 matches at 8 bases. Losses at the gene ends were 5 bases for V and 8 bases for J; bases not matched to a gene: 7. Germline CDR1 is SEHNR and CDR2 is FQNEAQ (reference sequence). There are 14 residues in the CDR3. The CDR3 nucleotides are TGTGCCAGCAGCAACGGACAGGGTCGCGAAAAACTGTTTTTT. It is translated as CASSNGQGREKLFF.

The chain recombines TRBV5-4 with TRBJ2-7; 12 positions agree with TRBD2. Germline V gene lookup returns CDR1 SGHNT and CDR2 YYREEE (reference sequence). V was clipped by 7 bases and J by 5 bases; unmatched bases: 7. The CDR3 sequence is 14 residues long. The CDR3 coding sequence is TGTGCCAGCCGACCCCTAGCGGGGGGGGACGAGCAGTACTTC. It codes for CASRPLAGGDEQYF.

The V gene is TRBV7-2, the J gene TRBJ2-1; 12 nucleotides line up with TRBD2. The CDR3 extends over 16 amino acids. Germline V gene data show CDR1 as SGHTA and CDR2 as FQGNSA. Trimming removed 5 bases from V and 7 bases from J; junction bases left unmatched: 9. CDR3 protein: CASSPPPGTSGNEQFF. Here the CDR3 DNA reads TGTGCCAGCAGCCCGCCCCCCGGGACTAGCGGGAATGAGCAGTTCTTC.

The chain combines TRBV5-6 with TRBJ1-2; perhaps TRBD1 as D (6 bases). CDR3 length: 15 residues. Per germline, CDR1 SGHDT and CDR2 YYEEEE. V was pared by 5 bases and J by 6 bases, with 20 bases between. The CDR3 protein is CASRDRPLITDGYTF. The CDR3 nucleotides are TGTGCCAGCAGGGACAGACCTCTTATCACAGATGGCTACACCTTC.

This chain uses TRBV7-9 with TRBJ2-1; 7 positions match TRBD1. The CDR3 is 16 amino acids. After removal of 6 bases from V and 0 bases from J, the junction contained 8 bases not matched to a gene. The V gene's germline CDR1 is SEHNR and CDR2 FQNEAQ (reference sequence). The CDR3 region has the DNA TGTGCCAGCAGTATAGGGACAGCCCACTCCTACAATGAGCAGTTCTTC. Protein sequence: CASSIGTAHSYNEQFF.

This sequence joins TRBV2 and TRBJ1-3; no clear D gene. The CDR3 loop spans 13 amino acids. The germline V and J ends were trimmed by 8 bases and 1 base, with 9 bases remaining between them. CDR1 SNHLY and CDR2 FYNNEI come from the germline V gene. CDR3 amino acids: CASVGPSGNTIYF. CDR3 DNA: TGTGCCAGCGTCGGTCCTTCTGGAAACACCATATATTTT.

The chain's CDR3 is CASSPLGATDTQYF. CDR3 nucleotide sequence: TGTGCCAGCTCACCACTGGGAGCCACAGATACGCAGTATTTT. The V gene is TRBV18, the J gene TRBJ2-3, with D possibly TRBD2 on 5 matching bases. V dropped 1 base and J dropped 2 bases, with 7 bases sitting between them. The CDR3 contains 14 residues. Germline CDR1 and CDR2: KGHSH and LQKENI.

This clone has a handful of counts. The chain joins TRBV4-1 to TRBJ2-7; 8 positions agree with TRBD1. V shed 0 bases, J shed 2 bases, and the junction held 6 bases outside the gene matches. Germline V lookup: CDR1 MGHRA, CDR2 YSYEKL. This CDR3 spans 16 amino acids. The CDR3 coding sequence is TGCGCCAGCAGCCAAGATCGACAGGGGTTGCCCTACGAGCAGTACTTC. Its translation: CASSQDRQGLPYEQYF.

The chain carries TRBV11-2 and TRBJ2-2, with 8 bases that match TRBD2. The CDR3 runs 19 residues. CDR1 and CDR2 from the germline V gene are SGHAT and FQNNGV. The ends lost 5 bases at V and 4 bases at J; junction bases unmatched: 18. The CDR3 loop reads CASSPLKAGATWSTGELFF. The DNA of the CDR3 is TGTGCCAGCAGCCCCCTAAAAGCGGGGGCTACCTGGAGCACCGGGGAGCTGTTTTTT.

V usage is TRBV9 and J usage is TRBJ2-3; 8 bases agree with TRBD2. The CDR3 sequence is 17 residues long. The V segment lost 4 bases and the J segment 2 bases; nucleotides outside the gene matches: 12. Germline V CDR1 and CDR2: SGDLS, YYNGEE. CDR3 nucleotides: TGTGCCAGCAGCTACACCCCACTAGCGGCGTACACAGATACGCAGTATTTT. This sequence encodes CASSYTPLAAYTDTQYF.

This chain links TRBV6-5 with TRBJ1-2, with 7 bases lining up with TRBD1. This CDR3 is 15 amino acids long. Germline values: CDR1 MNHEY, CDR2 SVGAGI. J was trimmed by 4 bases and V by 0 bases; bases with no gene match: 5. The CDR3 DNA reads TGTGCCAGCAGTTACTCTACAGGGGCGGGCTATGGCTACACCTTC. Its protein product is CASSYSTGAGYGYTF.

This clone turned up a few times. This chain joins TRBV5-4 and TRBJ2-5, with 8 bases that match TRBD2. V lost 1 base and J lost 3; bases outside the gene matches: 2. The CDR3 length is 14 residues. Germline V lookup: CDR1 SGHNT, CDR2 YYREEE (reference sequence). In DNA form, the CDR3 reads TGTGCCAGCAGCTTGTGGCGGGGGGAAGAGACCCAGTACTTC. Translation: CASSLWRGEETQYF.

This chain links TRBV19 with TRBJ2-1, with 10 positions matching TRBD2. J lost 15 bases, V lost 1 base, and 6 bases had no gene match. The length of the CDR3 is 13 residues. Germline V gene data show CDR1 as LNHDA and CDR2 as SQIVND (reference sequence). The CDR3 spells CASSIGLAGAPFF. The DNA for the CDR3 is TGTGCCAGTAGTATAGGGCTAGCGGGGGCCCCGTTCTTC.

This clone was seen a few times. Here the CDR3 DNA reads TGTGCCAGCAGTGACGAGAGATTGAGCACTGAAGCTTTCTTT. Its translation: CASSDERLSTEAFF. The chain employs TRBV6-1 and TRBJ1-1; no clear D gene. This CDR3 is 14 amino acids long. The V gene lost 3 bases and the J gene lost 4 bases, with 12 bases spanning the gap. In germline, CDR1 is MNHNS, CDR2 SASEGT.

Only a few counts were recorded for this clone. CDR3: CASSDYQETQYF. CDR3 DNA sequence: TGTGCCAGCAGTGACTACCAAGAGACCCAGTACTTC. J is TRBJ2-5 and V is TRBV6-1, with unresolved D. V lost 3 bases, J lost 0 bases, and 2 bases lay in between. Germline lookup yields CDR1 MNHNS and CDR2 SASEGT. The length of the CDR3 is 12 residues.

The V and J genes are TRBV19 and TRBJ1-1; tentative D call: TRBD1 (5 bases). CDR1 and CDR2 from the germline V gene are LNHDA and SQIVND (reference sequence). This CDR3 is built from 13 residues. V dropped 8 bases and J dropped 2 bases, with 12 bases sitting between them. Here the CDR3 reads CASGTMTNTEAFF. The CDR3 DNA sequence: TGTGCCAGTGGGACTATGACCAACACTGAAGCTTTCTTT.

J is TRBJ2-7 and V is TRBV19; a possible D gene is TRBD1 (6 bases). Germline V gives CDR1 LNHDA, CDR2 SQIVND (reference sequence). This CDR3 spans 15 amino acids. V was pared by 5 bases and J by 4 bases, with 18 bases between. The CDR3 DNA sequence: TGTGCCAGTAGTGCCGCAGACAGGCCCCTATACGAGCAGTACTTC. This codes for CASSAADRPLYEQYF.

The CDR3 spells CASSAPTGPETQYF. The CDR3 bases are TGTGCCAGCAGCGCCCCGACAGGGCCAGAGACCCAGTACTTC. This chain uses TRBV9 with TRBJ2-5, with 7 positions matching TRBD1. Looked up from germline, CDR1 is SGDLS and CDR2 is YYNGEE. There are 14 residues in the CDR3. V lost 3 bases and J lost 4; bases outside the gene matches: 6.

This clone was seen only a few times. V is TRBV9 and J is TRBJ1-6, with no clear D. Trimming stripped 1 base from V and 7 bases from J, with 12 bases between. The CDR3 runs 15 residues. The V gene's germline CDR1 is SGDLS and CDR2 YYNGEE. The CDR3 DNA is TGTGCCAGCAGCGTAAGTTTGGAGAAGAATTCACCCCTCCACTTT. Its translation: CASSVSLEKNSPLHF.

This clone occurred a few times. The chain recombines TRBV5-8 with TRBJ1-1, with a weak D call TRBD1 (6 bases). The CDR3 consists of 13 residues. Trimming shortened V by 1 base and J by 9 bases, and 13 bases separated the two germline ends. Germline loops: CDR1 SGHTS, CDR2 YDEGEE. CDR3 sequence (DNA): TGTGCCAGCAGCTTGAGGGACATCGGGAAAGCTTTCTTT. Translated: CASSLRDIGKAFF.

Worth noting for this clone: The same CDR3 arises from other DNA sequences in this sample as well. The V gene is TRBV20-1, the J gene TRBJ2-3; D remains unclear. Germline V gene lookup returns CDR1 DFQATT and CDR2 SNEGSKA (reference sequence). This CDR3 contains 11 residues. Trimming took 3 bases from V and 3 from J, leaving 4 bases between them. The CDR3 DNA is TGCAGTGCTAGGAGAACAGATACGCAGTATTTT. Residues: CSARRTDTQYF.

The rearrangement uses TRBV6-1 and TRBJ1-2; perhaps TRBD1 as D (6 bases). Trimming took 4 bases from V and 7 from J, leaving 22 bases between them. Germline V gene sequence: CDR1 MNHNS, CDR2 SASEGT. The CDR3 extends over 16 amino acids. CDR3 DNA: TGTGCCAGCAGTGGGTTCTACGGAGACAGGAAGAGTGGCTACACCTTC. Residues: CASSGFYGDRKSGYTF.

The gene calls are TRBV6-1 and TRBJ2-1; D unclear. Per germline, CDR1 MNHNS and CDR2 SASEGT. The CDR3 consists of 15 residues. Trimming left V 4 bases short and J 0 bases short, with 10 bases between. The CDR3 DNA follows: TGTGCCAGCAGTGTGCCAGCGAGCTCCTACAATGAGCAGTTCTTC. Protein sequence: CASSVPASSYNEQFF.